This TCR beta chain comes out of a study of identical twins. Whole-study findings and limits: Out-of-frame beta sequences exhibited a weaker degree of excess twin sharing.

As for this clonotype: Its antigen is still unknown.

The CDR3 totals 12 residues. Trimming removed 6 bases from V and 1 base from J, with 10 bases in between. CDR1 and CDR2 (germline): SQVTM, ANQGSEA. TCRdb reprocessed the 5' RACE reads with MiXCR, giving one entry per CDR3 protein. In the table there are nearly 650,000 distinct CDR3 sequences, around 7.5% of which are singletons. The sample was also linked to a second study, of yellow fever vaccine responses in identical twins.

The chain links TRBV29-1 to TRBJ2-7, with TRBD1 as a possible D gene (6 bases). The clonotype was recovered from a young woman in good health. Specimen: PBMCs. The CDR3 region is CSVRTDSYEQYF. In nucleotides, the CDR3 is TGCAGCGTGAGGACAGATTCCTACGAGCAGTACTTC.